The 12 T cell receptor beta chains below all came from one sample that was sequenced in a study of T cell responses to AZD1222 COVID-19 vaccine. The method was immunoSEQ multiplex PCR; TCRdb's version includes in-frame clones alone and lacks a portion of them. The sample includes some 120,000 clones, 70% to 90% of them seen just once. This sample comprised peripheral blood, obtained on day 0 of AZD1222 vaccination. All receptors derive from an adult in good health.

The chain combines TRBV12-5 with TRBJ2-1; a possible D gene is TRBD2 (6 bases). CDR1 and CDR2 from the germline V gene are LGHNT and FRNRAP. V was pared by 4 bases and J by 5 bases, with 15 bases between. CDR3 length: 15 amino acids. Here the CDR3 DNA reads TGTGCTAGTGGTTCAGACTGGCGGGGCGACAATGAGCAGTTCTTC. Its protein is CASGSDWRGDNEQFF. Full variable domain (rest looked up from reference TRBV12-5 and TRBJ2-1): DARVTQTPRHKVTEMGQEVTMRCQPILGHNTVFWYRQTMMQGLELLAYFRNRAPLDDSGMPKDRFSAEMPDATLATLKIQPSEPRDSAVYFCASGSDWRGDNEQFFGPGTRLTVL.

The chain is built from TRBV7-6 and TRBJ2-1, with 7 bases aligning to TRBD2. The CDR3 length is 18 residues. The germline gives CDR1 SGHVS, CDR2 FNYEAQ. V trimming: 5 bases; J trimming: 0 bases; junction bases outside the gene matches: 13. CDR3 protein: CASSQTGGRVSSYNEQFF. CDR3 sequence (DNA): TGTGCCAGCAGCCAAACGGGGGGTAGGGTGAGCTCCTACAATGAGCAGTTCTTC.

The chain carries TRBV9 and TRBJ2-1; D might be TRBD1 (6 bases). This CDR3 is built from 15 residues. Germline V lookup: CDR1 SGDLS, CDR2 YYNGEE. The ends were cut back, 5 bases at V and 8 bases at J, with 20 bases in the middle. The CDR3 nucleotides are TGTGCCAGCAGGGGGGCAGGACAAGTCTTCCATGAGCAGTTCTTC. Its translation: CASRGAGQVFHEQFF.

This rearrangement joins TRBV9 to TRBJ1-6, with D tentatively TRBD1 (5 bases). Trimming shortened V by 3 bases and J by 7 bases, and 14 bases separated the two germline ends. CDR3 length: 15 amino acids. CDR1 and CDR2 (germline): SGDLS, YYNGEE. CDR3 in DNA: TGTGCCAGCAGCGCAGCCGGGACTAAGAATTCACCCCTCCACTTT. It codes for CASSAAGTKNSPLHF.

The sample holds one count of this clone. The chain employs TRBV27 and TRBJ2-3; 9 nucleotides match TRBD1. The V segment lost 3 bases and the J segment 4 bases; nucleotides outside the gene matches: 2. From germline, CDR1 is MNHEY and CDR2 SMNVEV (reference sequence). The CDR3 totals 14 residues. The CDR3 loop reads CASSFWTGADTQYF. As DNA, the CDR3 is TGTGCCAGCAGTTTCTGGACAGGGGCAGATACGCAGTATTTT.

This sequence joins TRBV9 and TRBJ2-2; no definite D call. The germline V gene encodes CDR1 SGDLS and CDR2 YYNGEE. This CDR3 contains 14 residues. Trimming stripped 2 bases from V and 6 bases from J, with 11 bases between. CDR3 protein: CASSVLVSPGELFF. The CDR3 DNA reads as TGTGCCAGCAGCGTTTTAGTTTCCCCCGGGGAGCTGTTTTTT.

The chain is built from TRBV7-6 and TRBJ1-3; D is unresolved. Trimming took 6 bases from V and 0 from J, leaving 6 bases between them. The CDR3 is 13 amino acids. The germline gives CDR1 SGHVS, CDR2 FNYEAQ. CDR3 loop: CASRSYSGNTIYF. The CDR3 DNA is TGTGCCAGCAGGTCCTACTCTGGAAACACCATATATTTT.

V is TRBV6-5 and J is TRBJ1-2; 8 bases are shared with TRBD1. V shed 5 bases, J shed 8 bases, and the junction held 10 bases outside the gene matches. CDR1 is MNHEY and CDR2 is SVGAGI in the germline V gene. The CDR3 has 14 amino acids. The CDR3 bases are TGTGCCAGCAGTCTCGGACAGGGTGCATCCGGCTACACCTTC. It codes for CASSLGQGASGYTF.

The rearrangement uses TRBV3-1 (or the pseudogene TRBV3-2) and TRBJ2-3; 12 bases map to TRBD2. V trimming: 7 bases; J trimming: 3 bases; junction bases outside the gene matches: 5. The CDR3 is 15 residues long. Germline CDR1 is LGHDT and CDR2 is YNNKEL (reference sequence). The CDR3 spells CASTSGGAGTDTQYF. The CDR3 DNA sequence: TGTGCCAGCACTAGCGGGGGGGCCGGAACAGATACGCAGTATTTT.

This clone was seen a few times. The chain combines TRBV5-1 with TRBJ2-7; TRBD2 agrees at 8 bases. Germline loops: CDR1 SGHRS, CDR2 YFSETQ. V was pared by 4 bases and J by 6 bases, with 15 bases of the junction left unmatched. The CDR3 runs 16 residues. The CDR3 sequence: CASSPPGLTGGGEQYF. The CDR3 DNA reads TGCGCCAGCAGCCCGCCTGGACTCACCGGGGGGGGCGAGCAGTACTTC.

The rearrangement joins TRBV27 to TRBJ1-2; TRBD1 aligns across 7 bases. Per the germline V gene, CDR1 is MNHEY and CDR2 is SMNVEV (reference sequence). CDR3 length: 13 amino acids. Germline trimming cut 6 bases from V and 8 bases from J; bases unmatched to any gene: 9. CDR3 residues: CASSLSRQGGYTF. The CDR3 DNA reads as TGTGCCAGCAGCCTAAGCCGACAGGGCGGCTACACCTTC.

The chain combines TRBV5-6 with TRBJ1-2, with 7 positions matching TRBD1. CDR3 size: 16 residues. Per the germline V gene, CDR1 is SGHDT and CDR2 is YYEEEE. With 6 bases clipped from V and 3 bases from J, the junction kept 14 bases outside the gene matches. CDR3 sequence reads: CASILGPTGRDYGYTF. As DNA, the CDR3 is TGTGCCAGCATCCTGGGACCGACAGGGAGAGACTATGGCTACACCTTC.